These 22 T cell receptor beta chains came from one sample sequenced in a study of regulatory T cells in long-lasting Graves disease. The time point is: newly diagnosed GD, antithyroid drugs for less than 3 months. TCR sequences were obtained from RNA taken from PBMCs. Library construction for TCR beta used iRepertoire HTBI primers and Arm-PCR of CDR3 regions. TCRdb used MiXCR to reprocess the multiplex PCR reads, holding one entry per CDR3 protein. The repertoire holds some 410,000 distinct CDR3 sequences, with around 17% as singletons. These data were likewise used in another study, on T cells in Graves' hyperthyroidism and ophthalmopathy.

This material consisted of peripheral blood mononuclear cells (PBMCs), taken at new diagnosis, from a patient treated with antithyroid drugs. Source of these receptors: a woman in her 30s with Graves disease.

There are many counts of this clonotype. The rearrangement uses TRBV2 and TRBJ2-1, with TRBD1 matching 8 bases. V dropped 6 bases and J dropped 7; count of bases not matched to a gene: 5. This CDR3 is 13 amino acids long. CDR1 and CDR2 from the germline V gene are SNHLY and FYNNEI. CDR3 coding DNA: TGTGCCAGCAGAGGACAGGGCCGAAATGAGCAGTTCTTC. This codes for CASRGQGRNEQFF.

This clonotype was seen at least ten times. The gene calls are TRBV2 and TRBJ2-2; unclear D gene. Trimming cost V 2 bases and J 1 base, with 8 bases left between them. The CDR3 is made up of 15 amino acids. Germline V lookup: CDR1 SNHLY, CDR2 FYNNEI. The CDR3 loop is CASSENVGNTGELFF. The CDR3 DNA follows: TGTGCCAGCAGTGAAAATGTAGGGAACACCGGGGAGCTGTTTTTT.

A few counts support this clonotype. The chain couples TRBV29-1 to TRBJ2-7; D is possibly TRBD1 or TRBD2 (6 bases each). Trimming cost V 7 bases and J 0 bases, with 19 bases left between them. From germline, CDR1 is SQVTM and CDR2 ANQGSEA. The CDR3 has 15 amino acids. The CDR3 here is CSARRGGTASYEQYF. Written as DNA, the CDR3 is TGCAGCGCCCGAAGAGGGGGGACGGCCTCCTACGAGCAGTACTTC.

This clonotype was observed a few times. The CDR3 DNA follows: TGTGCCAGCAGCCTGGATGCTGTGAACACCGGGGAGCTGTTTTTT. Translating gives CASSLDAVNTGELFF. V usage is TRBV5-4 and J usage is TRBJ2-2; D gene unclear. CDR1 and CDR2 from the germline V gene are SGHNT and YYREEE (reference sequence). CDR3 length equals 15 residues. Trimming took 4 bases from V and 1 from J, leaving 11 bases between them.

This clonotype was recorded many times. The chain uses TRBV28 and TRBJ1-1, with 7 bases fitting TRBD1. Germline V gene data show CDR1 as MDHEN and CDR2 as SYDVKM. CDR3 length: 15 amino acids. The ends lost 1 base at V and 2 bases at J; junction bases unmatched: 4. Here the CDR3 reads CASSLFAGGNTEAFF. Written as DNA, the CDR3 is TGTGCCAGCAGTTTATTCGCAGGGGGTAACACTGAAGCTTTCTTT. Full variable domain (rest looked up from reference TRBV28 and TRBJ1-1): DVKVTQSSRYLVKRTGEKVFLECVQDMDHENMFWYRQDPGLGLRLIYFSYDVKMKEKGDIPEGYSVSREKKERFSLILESASTNQTSMYLCASSLFAGGNTEAFFGQGTRLTVV.

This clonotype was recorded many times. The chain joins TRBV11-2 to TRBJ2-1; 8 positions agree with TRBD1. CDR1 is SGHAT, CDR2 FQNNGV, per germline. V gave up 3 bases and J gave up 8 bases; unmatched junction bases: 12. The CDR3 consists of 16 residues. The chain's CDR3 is CASSLFWQGAVDEQFF. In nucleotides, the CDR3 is TGTGCCAGCAGCTTGTTTTGGCAGGGGGCTGTAGATGAGCAGTTCTTC. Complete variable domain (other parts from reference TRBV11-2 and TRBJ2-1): EAGVAQSPRYKIIEKRQSVAFWCNPISGHATLYWYQQILGQGPKLLIQFQNNGVVDDSQLPKDRFSAERLKGVDSTLKIQPAKLEDSAVYLCASSLFWQGAVDEQFFGPGTRLTVL.

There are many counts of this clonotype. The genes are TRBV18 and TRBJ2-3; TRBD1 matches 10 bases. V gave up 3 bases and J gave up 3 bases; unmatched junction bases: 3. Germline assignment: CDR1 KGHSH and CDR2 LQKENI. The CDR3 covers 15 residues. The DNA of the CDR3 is TGTGCCAGCTCACCCGGGACAGGGGCAACAGATACGCAGTATTTT. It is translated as CASSPGTGATDTQYF. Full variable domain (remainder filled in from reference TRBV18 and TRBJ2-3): NAGVMQNPRHLVRRRGQEARLRCSPMKGHSHVYWYRQLPEEGLKFMVYLQKENIIDESGMPKERFSAEFPKEGPSILRIQQVVRGDSAAYFCASSPGTGATDTQYFGPGTRLTVL.

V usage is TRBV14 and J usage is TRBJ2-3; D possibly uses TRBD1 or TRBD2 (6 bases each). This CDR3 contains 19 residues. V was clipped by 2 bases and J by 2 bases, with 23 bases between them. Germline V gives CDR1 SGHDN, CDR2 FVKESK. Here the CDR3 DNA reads TGTGCCAGCAGCCAACTCCCGGGGGCAGGGAGGAGGTACACAGATACGCAGTATTTT. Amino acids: CASSQLPGAGRRYTDTQYF. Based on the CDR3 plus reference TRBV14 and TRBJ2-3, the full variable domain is EAGVTQFPSHSVIEKGQTVTLRCDPISGHDNLYWYRRVMGKEIKFLLHFVKESKQDESGMPNNRFLAERTGGTYSTLKVQPAELEDSGVYFCASSQLPGAGRRYTDTQYFGPGTRLTVL.

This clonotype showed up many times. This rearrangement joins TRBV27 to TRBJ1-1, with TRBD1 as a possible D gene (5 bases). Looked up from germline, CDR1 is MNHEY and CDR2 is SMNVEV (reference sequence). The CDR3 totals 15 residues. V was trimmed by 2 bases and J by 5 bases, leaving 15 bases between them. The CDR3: CASSLVEGRATEAFF. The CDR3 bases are TGTGCCAGCAGTTTAGTAGAGGGGCGCGCAACTGAAGCTTTCTTT.

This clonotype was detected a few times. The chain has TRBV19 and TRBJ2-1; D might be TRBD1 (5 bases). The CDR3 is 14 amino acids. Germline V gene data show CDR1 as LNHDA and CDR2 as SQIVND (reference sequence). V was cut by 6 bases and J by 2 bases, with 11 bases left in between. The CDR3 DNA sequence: TGTGCCAGTAGGTCAGGGTTGGCCTACAATGAGCAGTTCTTC. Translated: CASRSGLAYNEQFF.

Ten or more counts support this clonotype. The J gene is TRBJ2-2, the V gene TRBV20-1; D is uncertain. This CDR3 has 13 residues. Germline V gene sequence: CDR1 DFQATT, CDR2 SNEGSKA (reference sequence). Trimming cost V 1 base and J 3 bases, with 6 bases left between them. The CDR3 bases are TGCAGTGCTAGAGTCACCTACACCGGGGAGCTGTTTTTT. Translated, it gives CSARVTYTGELFF.

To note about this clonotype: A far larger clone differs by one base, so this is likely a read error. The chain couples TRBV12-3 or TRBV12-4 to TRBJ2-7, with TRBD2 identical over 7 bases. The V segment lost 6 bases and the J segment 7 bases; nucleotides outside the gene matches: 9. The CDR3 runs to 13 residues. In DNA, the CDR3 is TGTGCCAGCAGCCTCGGGACTAAGCGAGAGCAGTACTTC. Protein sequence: CASSLGTKREQYF.

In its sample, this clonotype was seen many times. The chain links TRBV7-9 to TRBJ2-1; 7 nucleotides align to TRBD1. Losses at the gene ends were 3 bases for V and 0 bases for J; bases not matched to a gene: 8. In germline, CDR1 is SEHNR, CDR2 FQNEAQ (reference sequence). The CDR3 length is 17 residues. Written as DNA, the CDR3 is TGTGCCAGCAGCTTGCCCGACAGGGCCAGCTCCTACAATGAGCAGTTCTTC. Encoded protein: CASSLPDRASSYNEQFF. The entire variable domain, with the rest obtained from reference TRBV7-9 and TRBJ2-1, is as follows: DTGVSQNPRHKITKRGQNVTFRCDPISEHNRLYWYRQTLGQGPEFLTYFQNEAQLEKSRLLSDRFSAERPKGSFSTLEIQRTEQGDSAMYLCASSLPDRASSYNEQFFGPGTRLTVL.

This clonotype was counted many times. CDR3 nucleotides: TGCAGTGCTAAGCCAGGGCATGGGATCTACAATGAGCAGTTCTTC. Protein: CSAKPGHGIYNEQFF. This chain uses TRBV20-1 with TRBJ2-1; D is perhaps TRBD1 (5 bases). CDR3 length: 15 amino acids. Germline V lookup: CDR1 DFQATT, CDR2 SNEGSKA (reference sequence). Trimming shortened V by 4 bases and J by 3 bases, and 16 bases separated the two germline ends.

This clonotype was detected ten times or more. CDR3 sequence: CASSRGTESNQPQHF. The DNA for the CDR3 is TGCGCCAGCAGCCGTGGGACAGAGAGCAATCAGCCCCAGCATTTT. The V gene is TRBV4-1, the J gene TRBJ1-5, with 7 bases aligning to TRBD1. In germline, CDR1 is MGHRA, CDR2 YSYEKL. The V gene end was trimmed by 4 bases and the J gene end by 1 base; junction bases not matched to a gene: 4. The CDR3 spans 15 residues.

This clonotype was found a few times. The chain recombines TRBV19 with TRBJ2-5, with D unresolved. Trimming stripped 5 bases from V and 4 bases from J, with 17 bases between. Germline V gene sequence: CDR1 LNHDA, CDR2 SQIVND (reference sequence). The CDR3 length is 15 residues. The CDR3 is CASSPRAQSPETQYF. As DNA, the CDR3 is TGTGCCAGTAGTCCACGAGCCCAGTCACCAGAGACCCAGTACTTC.

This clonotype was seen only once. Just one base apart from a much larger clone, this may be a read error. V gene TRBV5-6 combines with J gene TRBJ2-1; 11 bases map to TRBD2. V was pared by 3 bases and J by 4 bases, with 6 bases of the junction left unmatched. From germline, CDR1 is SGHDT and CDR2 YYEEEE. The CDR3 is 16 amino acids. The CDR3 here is CASSSAGTSGYNEQFF. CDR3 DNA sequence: TGTGCCAGCAGCTCAGCCGGGACTAGCGGATACAATGAGCAGTTCTTC.

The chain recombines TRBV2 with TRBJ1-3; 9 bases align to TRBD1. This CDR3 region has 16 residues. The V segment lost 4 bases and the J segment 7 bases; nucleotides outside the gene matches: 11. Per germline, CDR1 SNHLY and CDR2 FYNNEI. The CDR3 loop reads CASSAPLFGQGNTIYF. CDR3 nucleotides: TGTGCCAGCAGTGCCCCTCTTTTCGGACAGGGGAACACCATATATTTT. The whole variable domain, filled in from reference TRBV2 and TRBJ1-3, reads EPEVTQTPSHQVTQMGQEVILRCVPISNHLYFYWYRQILGQKVEFLVSFYNNEISEKSEIFDDQFSVERPDGSNFTLKIRSTKLEDSAMYFCASSAPLFGQGNTIYFGEGSWLTVV.

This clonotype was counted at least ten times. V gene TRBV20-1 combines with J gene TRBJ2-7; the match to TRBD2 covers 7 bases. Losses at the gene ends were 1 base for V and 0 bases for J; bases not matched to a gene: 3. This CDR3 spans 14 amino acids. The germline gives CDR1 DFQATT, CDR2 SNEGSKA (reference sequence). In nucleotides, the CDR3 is TGCAGTGCTAGAGCGGGAGGCCACTCCTACGAGCAGTACTTC. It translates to CSARAGGHSYEQYF.

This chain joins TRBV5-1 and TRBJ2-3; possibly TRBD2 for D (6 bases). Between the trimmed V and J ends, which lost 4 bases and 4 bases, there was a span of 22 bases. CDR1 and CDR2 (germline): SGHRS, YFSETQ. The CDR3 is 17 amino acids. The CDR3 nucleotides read TGCGCCAGCAGCCCAAACCCCCTCCTTAGCGGCGCAGATACGCAGTATTTT. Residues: CASSPNPLLSGADTQYF.

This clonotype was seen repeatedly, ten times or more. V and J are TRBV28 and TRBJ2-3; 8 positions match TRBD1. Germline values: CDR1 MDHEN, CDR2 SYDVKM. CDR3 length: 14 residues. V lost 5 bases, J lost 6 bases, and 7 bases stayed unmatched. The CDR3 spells CASSPGTGGDTQYF. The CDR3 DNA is TGTGCCAGCAGTCCCGGGACAGGAGGGGATACGCAGTATTTT.

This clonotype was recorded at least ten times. The CDR3 region is CASRFYRGQQETQYF. The CDR3 nucleotides read TGTGCCAGCAGGTTCTACAGGGGGCAACAAGAGACCCAGTACTTC. This chain connects TRBV7-9 to TRBJ2-5, with 9 bases that match TRBD1. Germline trimming cut 6 bases from V and 2 bases from J; bases unmatched to any gene: 7. This CDR3 region has 15 residues. CDR1 SEHNR and CDR2 FQNEAQ come from the germline V gene (reference sequence).